Below are 8 T cell receptor beta chains sequenced from a single sample in a study of T cell repertoires in cytomegalovirus infection. One entry per CDR3 protein results from TCRdb running MiXCR on the reads. The sample shows some 700,000 distinct CDR3 sequences, around a third of them seen only once. Antigen specificity for these receptors is unknown. The sequencing used cultured PBMCs, collected from culture after CMV antigen stimulation. These TCRs come from a human donor in good health (CMV status not recorded). Some clones in this sample may be carry-over from other donors' samples.

V usage is TRBV4-3 and J usage is TRBJ1-4; the D gene is possibly TRBD1 (5 bases). Trimming removed 6 bases from V and 6 bases from J, with 17 bases in between. The CDR3 sequence is 15 residues long. CDR1 and CDR2 from the germline V gene are LGHNA and YSLEER. The CDR3 DNA sequence: TGCGCCAGCAGGGGGGGAAGGCGCCGGGATGAAAAACTGTTTTTT. Encoded protein: CASRGGRRRDEKLFF.

The CDR3 loop reads CASTRDRTYEQYF. CDR3 nucleotides: TGTGCCAGCACCCGGGACAGAACCTACGAGCAGTACTTC. The rearrangement uses TRBV6-6 and TRBJ2-7; TRBD1 matches at 7 bases. The length of the CDR3 is 13 residues. The germline gives CDR1 MNHNY, CDR2 SVGAGI (reference sequence). The V and J ends lost 7 bases and 2 bases, in that order; junction bases with no gene match: 5.

The chain has TRBV28 and TRBJ2-7; D not certain. CDR3 length equals 13 residues. Germline assignment: CDR1 MDHEN and CDR2 SYDVKM. Trimming pared 6 bases from V and 3 bases from J, leaving 12 bases between. The CDR3 sequence: CASRSILLYEQYF. CDR3 DNA: TGTGCCAGCAGGAGTATACTCCTCTACGAGCAGTACTTC. The whole variable domain, filled in from reference TRBV28 and TRBJ2-7, reads DVKVTQSSRYLVKRTGEKVFLECVQDMDHENMFWYRQDPGLGLRLIYFSYDVKMKEKGDIPEGYSVSREKKERFSLILESASTNQTSMYLCASRSILLYEQYFGPGTRLTVT.

The gene calls are TRBV5-1 and TRBJ2-1, with 12 positions matching TRBD2. This CDR3 contains 17 residues. The junction had 11 bases not matched to a gene; V was cut back by 1 base and J by 9 bases. Germline assignment: CDR1 SGHRS and CDR2 YFSETQ. The CDR3 is CASSLRLAGAASFEQFF. The DNA of the CDR3 is TGCGCCAGCAGCTTGAGACTAGCGGGAGCTGCTTCTTTTGAGCAGTTCTTC.

At least ten counts were recorded for this clonotype. This chain joins TRBV7-2 and TRBJ1-1; the D gene is possibly TRBD1 (5 bases). CDR1 is SGHTA and CDR2 is FQGNSA in the germline V gene. Trimming removed 3 bases at V and 0 bases at J, with 11 bases between. This CDR3 spans 15 amino acids. The CDR3 sequence is CASSFRQGLNTEAFF. In DNA form, the CDR3 reads TGTGCCAGCAGCTTTAGGCAGGGACTGAACACTGAAGCTTTCTTT.

This clonotype appeared a few times. This rearrangement joins TRBV12-3 or TRBV12-4 to TRBJ2-5; unclear D gene. The CDR3 sequence is 13 residues long. Trimming removed 3 bases from V and 5 bases from J, with 10 bases in between. CDR3 in amino acids: CASSFDTSETQYF. DNA of the CDR3: TGTGCCAGCAGTTTTGACACCTCGGAGACCCAGTACTTC.

The chain joins TRBV12-3 or TRBV12-4 to TRBJ2-3; D is unresolved. Trimming cost V 6 bases and J 8 bases, with 12 bases left between them. The CDR3 sequence is 12 residues long. The CDR3 spells CASSPREGTQYF. The CDR3 DNA reads TGTGCCAGCAGCCCCCGTGAAGGTACGCAGTATTTT.

The chain couples TRBV7-2 to TRBJ2-7, with TRBD1 matching over 7 bases. The CDR3 extends over 14 amino acids. V shed 5 bases, J shed 8 bases, and the junction held 12 bases outside the gene matches. The germline V gene encodes CDR1 SGHTA and CDR2 FQGNSA. The CDR3 DNA is TGTGCCAGCAGCCTCCGGACAGGAAGAGGGAAGCAGTACTTC. It encodes CASSLRTGRGKQYF.